The clone carrying this TCR beta chain was found a few times. The antigen remains undetermined. These data originate in a study of vaccination and CD4 T cells after COVID-19. Study-level background: Six male and four female convalescents took part, two of them Hispanic. Ranging from 14 to 241, the interval between dose two and post-vaccine sampling had a median of about 72 days. With a range of 35 to 161, the median interval from diagnosis to drawing post-COVID samples was less than 130 days.

The sample's treatment: roughly 11-day PBMC culture with coronavirus spike peptide pools or control peptides (ViraFEST assay). Peptide pools at about 9 ug/ml stimulated two million PBMCs per well with 10 IU/ml IL-2. Sequencing of the DNA from cultured CD4+ T cells was carried out with the Oncomine TCR Beta short-read assay. TCRdb processed the PCR reads anew with MiXCR; each CDR3 protein has one entry. The sample yields some 14,000 distinct CDR3 sequences, around three fifths seen once. Input material: CD4+ T cells from blood, cultured in vitro. This TCR was recovered from a human donor who had recovered from COVID-19.

CDR3 coding DNA: TGCAGTGCTAGACCCGTCCCACGACTAGCGGGAGAGTACAATGAGCAGTTCTTC. Its protein product is CSARPVPRLAGEYNEQFF. The rearrangement joins TRBV20-1 to TRBJ2-1; TRBD2 agrees at 12 bases. The J segment lost 4 bases and the V segment lost 2 bases, leaving 12 bases of the junction unmatched. Per germline, CDR1 DFQATT and CDR2 SNEGSKA (reference sequence). The CDR3 spans 18 residues.